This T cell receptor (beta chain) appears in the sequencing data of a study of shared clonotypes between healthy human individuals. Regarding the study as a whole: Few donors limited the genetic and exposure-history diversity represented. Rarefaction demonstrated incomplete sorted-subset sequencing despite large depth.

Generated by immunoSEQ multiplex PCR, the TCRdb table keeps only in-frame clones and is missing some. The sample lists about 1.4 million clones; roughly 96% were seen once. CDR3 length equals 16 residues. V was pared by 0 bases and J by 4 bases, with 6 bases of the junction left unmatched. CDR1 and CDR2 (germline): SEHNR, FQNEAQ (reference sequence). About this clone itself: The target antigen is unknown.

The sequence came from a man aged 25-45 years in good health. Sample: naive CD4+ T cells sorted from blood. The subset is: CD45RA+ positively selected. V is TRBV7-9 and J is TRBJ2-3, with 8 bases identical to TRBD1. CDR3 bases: TGTGCCAGCAGCTTAGCCGGCAGGGGGCGGTCAGATACGCAGTATTTT. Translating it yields CASSLAGRGRSDTQYF.